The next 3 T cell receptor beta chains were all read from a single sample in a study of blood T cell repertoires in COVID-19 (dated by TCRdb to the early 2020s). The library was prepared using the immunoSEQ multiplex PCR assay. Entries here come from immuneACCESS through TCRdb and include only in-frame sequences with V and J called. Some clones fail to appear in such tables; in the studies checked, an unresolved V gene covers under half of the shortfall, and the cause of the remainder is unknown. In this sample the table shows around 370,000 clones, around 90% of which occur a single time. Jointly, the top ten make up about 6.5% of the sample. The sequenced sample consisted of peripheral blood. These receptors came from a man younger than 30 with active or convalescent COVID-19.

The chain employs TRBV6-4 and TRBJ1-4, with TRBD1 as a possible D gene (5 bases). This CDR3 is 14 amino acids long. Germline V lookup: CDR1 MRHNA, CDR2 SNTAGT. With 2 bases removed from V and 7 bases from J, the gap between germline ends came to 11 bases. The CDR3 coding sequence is TGTGCCAGCAGTGACAAGGGGCAAACTGAAAAACTGTTTTTT. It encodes CASSDKGQTEKLFF.

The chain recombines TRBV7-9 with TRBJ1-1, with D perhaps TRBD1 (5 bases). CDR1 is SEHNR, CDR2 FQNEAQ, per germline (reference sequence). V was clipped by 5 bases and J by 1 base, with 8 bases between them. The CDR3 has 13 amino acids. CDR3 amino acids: CASSPGQNTEAFF. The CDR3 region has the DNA TGTGCCAGCAGCCCTGGACAGAACACTGAAGCTTTCTTT.

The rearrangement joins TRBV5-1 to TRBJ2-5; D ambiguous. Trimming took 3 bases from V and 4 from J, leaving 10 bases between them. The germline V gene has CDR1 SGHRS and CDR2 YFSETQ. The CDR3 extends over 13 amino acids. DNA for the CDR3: TGCGCCAGCAGCTCGACGGGTCCAGAGACCCAGTACTTC. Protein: CASSSTGPETQYF.